This T cell receptor beta chain emerged from a study of regulatory T cells in long-lasting Graves disease. The TCR beta library used iRepertoire HTBI primers with Arm-PCR amplification of CDR3. TCRdb analysed the multiplex PCR reads with MiXCR anew, one entry per CDR3 protein. Altogether about 620,000 distinct CDR3 sequences are present, 15% to 20% being singletons, with the ten largest covering 15% to 20%. V shed 8 bases, J shed 2 bases, and the junction held 5 bases outside the gene matches. CDR1 is GTSNPN and CDR2 is SVGIG in the germline V gene (reference sequence). The CDR3 is made up of 13 amino acids. Time point noted: newly diagnosed GD, antithyroid drugs for less than 3 months. Preparation of the TCR library used RNA extracted from PBMCs. These records were also assigned to another study, of T cells in Graves' hyperthyroidism and ophthalmopathy. Turning to that study: Each diagnosis was grounded in clinical symptoms, serum thyroxine and TRAb, thyroid ultrasound, and orbital computed tomography. The TCR CDR3 first-round RT-PCR relied on the HTBI primer set.

Sequencing was performed on peripheral blood mononuclear cells (PBMCs), taken at new diagnosis, from a patient treated with antithyroid drugs. V usage is TRBV30 and J usage is TRBJ2-1, with 8 bases matching TRBD1. The TCR originated in a woman in her twenties or thirties with Graves disease. The CDR3 sequence: CARSGQAYNEQFF. Written as DNA, the CDR3 is TGTGCCCGCTCGGGACAGGCCTACAATGAGCAGTTCTTC.